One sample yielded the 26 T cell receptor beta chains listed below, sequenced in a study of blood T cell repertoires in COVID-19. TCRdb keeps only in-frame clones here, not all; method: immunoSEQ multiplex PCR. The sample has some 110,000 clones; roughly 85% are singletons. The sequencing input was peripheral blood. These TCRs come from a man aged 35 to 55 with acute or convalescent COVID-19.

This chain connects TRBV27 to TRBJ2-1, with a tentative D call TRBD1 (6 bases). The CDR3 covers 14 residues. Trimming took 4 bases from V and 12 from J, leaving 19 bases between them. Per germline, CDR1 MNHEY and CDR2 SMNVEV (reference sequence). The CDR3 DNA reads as TGTGCCAGCAGTTCCTCCCCAGGGGTGGGCAGGCAGTTCTTC. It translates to CASSSSPGVGRQFF.

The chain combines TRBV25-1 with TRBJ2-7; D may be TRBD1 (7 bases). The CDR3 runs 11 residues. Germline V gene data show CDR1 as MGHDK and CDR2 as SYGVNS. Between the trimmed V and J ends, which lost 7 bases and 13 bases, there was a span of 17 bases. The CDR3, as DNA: TGTGCCAGCACTTTGGGGGGACAGCTTTACTTC. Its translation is CASTLGGQLYF.

This CDR3 is CSVADTRVKEQFF. Written as DNA, the CDR3 is TGCAGCGTTGCGGACACAAGGGTTAAAGAGCAGTTCTTC. The chain has TRBV29-1 and TRBJ2-1; D may be TRBD1 (5 bases). The CDR3 has 13 residues. Per germline, CDR1 SQVTM and CDR2 ANQGSEA. V lost 4 bases and J lost 10, with 17 bases in between.

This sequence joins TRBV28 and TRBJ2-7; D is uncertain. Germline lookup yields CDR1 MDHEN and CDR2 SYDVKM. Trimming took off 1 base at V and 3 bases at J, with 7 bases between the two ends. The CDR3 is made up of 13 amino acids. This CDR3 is CASSLSPFYEQYF. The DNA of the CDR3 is TGTGCCAGCAGTTTATCCCCCTTCTACGAGCAGTACTTC.

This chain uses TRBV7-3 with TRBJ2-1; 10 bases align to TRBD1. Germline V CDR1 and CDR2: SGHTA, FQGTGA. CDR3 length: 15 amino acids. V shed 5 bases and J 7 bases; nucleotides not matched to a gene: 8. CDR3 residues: CASSLTGQGWNEQFF. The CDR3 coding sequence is TGTGCCAGCAGCCTCACGGGACAGGGGTGGAATGAGCAGTTCTTC.

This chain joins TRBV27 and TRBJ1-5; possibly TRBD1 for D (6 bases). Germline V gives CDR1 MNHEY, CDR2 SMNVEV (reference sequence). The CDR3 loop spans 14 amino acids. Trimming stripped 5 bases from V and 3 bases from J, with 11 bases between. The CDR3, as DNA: TGTGCCAGCAGTGTACAGGGACCCAATCAGCCCCAGCATTTT. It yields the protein CASSVQGPNQPQHF.

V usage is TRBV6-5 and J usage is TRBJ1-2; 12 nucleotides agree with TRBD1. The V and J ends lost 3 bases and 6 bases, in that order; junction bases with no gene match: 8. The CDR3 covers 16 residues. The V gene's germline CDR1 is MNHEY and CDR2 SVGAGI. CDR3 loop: CASSYTGTGGIHGYTF. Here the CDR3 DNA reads TGTGCCAGCAGTTATACCGGGACAGGGGGCATCCATGGCTACACCTTC.

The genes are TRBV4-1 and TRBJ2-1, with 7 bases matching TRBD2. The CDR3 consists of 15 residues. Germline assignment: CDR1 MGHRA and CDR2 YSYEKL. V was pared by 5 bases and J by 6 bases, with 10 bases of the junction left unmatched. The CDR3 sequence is CASSYRDYLLNEQFF. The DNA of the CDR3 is TGCGCCAGCAGCTACCGGGACTACCTGCTCAATGAGCAGTTCTTC.

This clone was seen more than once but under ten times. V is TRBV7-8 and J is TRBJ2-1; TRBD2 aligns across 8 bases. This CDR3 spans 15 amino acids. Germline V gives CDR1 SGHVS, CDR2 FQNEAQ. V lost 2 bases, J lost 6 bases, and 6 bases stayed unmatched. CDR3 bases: TGTGCCAGCAGCTTAAATCTAGCGGGCACCAATGAGCAGTTCTTC. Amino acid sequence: CASSLNLAGTNEQFF.

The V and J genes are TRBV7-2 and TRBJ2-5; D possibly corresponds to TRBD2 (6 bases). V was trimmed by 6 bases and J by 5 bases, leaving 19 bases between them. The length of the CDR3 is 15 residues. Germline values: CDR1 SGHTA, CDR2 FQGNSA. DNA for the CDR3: TGTGCCAGCAGGGGGGGAGCGGCGGCCGGGGAGACCCAGTACTTC. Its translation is CASRGGAAAGETQYF.

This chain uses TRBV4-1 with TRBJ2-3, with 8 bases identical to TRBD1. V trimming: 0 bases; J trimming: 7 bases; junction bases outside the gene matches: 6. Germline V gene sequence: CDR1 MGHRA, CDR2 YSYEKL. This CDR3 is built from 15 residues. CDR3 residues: CASSQDARGRNTQYF. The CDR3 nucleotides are TGCGCCAGCAGCCAAGATGCCAGGGGGCGGAATACGCAGTATTTT.

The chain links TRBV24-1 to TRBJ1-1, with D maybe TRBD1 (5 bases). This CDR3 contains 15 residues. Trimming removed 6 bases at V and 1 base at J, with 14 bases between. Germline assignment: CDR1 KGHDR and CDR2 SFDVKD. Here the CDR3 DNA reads TGTGCCACCAGTTCCCTTGGCCAGGGGAACACTGAAGCTTTCTTT. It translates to CATSSLGQGNTEAFF.

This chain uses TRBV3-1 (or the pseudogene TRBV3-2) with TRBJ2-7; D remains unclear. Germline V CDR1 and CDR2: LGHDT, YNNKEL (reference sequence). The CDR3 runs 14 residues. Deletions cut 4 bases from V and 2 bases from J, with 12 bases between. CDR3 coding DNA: TGTGCCAGCAGCCGCTCGGCTAGGCCCTACGAGCAGTACTTC. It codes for CASSRSARPYEQYF.

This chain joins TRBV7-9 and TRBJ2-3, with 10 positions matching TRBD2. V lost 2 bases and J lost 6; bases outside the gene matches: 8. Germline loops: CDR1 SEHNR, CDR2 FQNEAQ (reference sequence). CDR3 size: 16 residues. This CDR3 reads CASSLITSGNPDTQYF. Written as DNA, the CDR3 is TGTGCCAGCAGCTTAATCACTAGCGGGAATCCGGATACGCAGTATTTT. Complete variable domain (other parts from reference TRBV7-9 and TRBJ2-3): DTGVSQNPRHKITKRGQNVTFRCDPISEHNRLYWYRQTLGQGPEFLTYFQNEAQLEKSRLLSDRFSAERPKGSFSTLEIQRTEQGDSAMYLCASSLITSGNPDTQYFGPGTRLTVL.

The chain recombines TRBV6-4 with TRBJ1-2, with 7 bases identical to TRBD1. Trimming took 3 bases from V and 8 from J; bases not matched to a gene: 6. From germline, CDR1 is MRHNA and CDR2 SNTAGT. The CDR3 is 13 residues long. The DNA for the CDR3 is TGTGCCAGCAGTGAACGACAGGGCGCGGGCTACACCTTC. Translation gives CASSERQGAGYTF.

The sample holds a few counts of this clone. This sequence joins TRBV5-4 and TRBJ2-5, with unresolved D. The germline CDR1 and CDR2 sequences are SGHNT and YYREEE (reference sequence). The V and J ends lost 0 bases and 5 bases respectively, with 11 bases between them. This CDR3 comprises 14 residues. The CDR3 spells CASSLGTRPETQYF. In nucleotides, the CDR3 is TGTGCCAGCAGCTTGGGTACGCGCCCGGAGACCCAGTACTTC.

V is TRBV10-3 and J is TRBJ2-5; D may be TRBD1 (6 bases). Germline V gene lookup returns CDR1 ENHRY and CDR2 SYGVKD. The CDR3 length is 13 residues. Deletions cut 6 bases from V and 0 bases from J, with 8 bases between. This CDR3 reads CAISTGYQETQYF. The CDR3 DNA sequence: TGTGCCATCAGCACAGGGTACCAAGAGACCCAGTACTTC.

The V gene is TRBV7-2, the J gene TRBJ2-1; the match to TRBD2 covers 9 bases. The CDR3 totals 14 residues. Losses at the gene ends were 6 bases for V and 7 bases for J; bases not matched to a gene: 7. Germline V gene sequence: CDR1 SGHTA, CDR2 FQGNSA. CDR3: CASSPGLAGNEQFF. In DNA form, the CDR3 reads TGTGCCAGCAGTCCAGGTCTAGCGGGGAATGAGCAGTTCTTC.

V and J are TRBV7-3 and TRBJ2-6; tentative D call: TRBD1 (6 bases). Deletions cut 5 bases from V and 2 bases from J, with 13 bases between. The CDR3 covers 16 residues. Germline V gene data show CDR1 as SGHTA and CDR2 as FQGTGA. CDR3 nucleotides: TGTGCCAGCAGCCCCCAGGGGATTCCTGGGGCCAACGTCCTGACTTTC. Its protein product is CASSPQGIPGANVLTF.

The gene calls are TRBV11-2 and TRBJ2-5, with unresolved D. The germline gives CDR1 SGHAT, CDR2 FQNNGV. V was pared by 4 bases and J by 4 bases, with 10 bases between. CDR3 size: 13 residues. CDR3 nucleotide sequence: TGTGCCAGCAGCTCGGGTTTGCGAGAGACCCAGTACTTC. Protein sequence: CASSSGLRETQYF.

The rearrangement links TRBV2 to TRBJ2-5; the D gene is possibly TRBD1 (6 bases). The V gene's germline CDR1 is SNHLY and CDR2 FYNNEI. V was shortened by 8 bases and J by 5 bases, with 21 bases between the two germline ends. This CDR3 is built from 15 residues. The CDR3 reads CASRRQALRGETQYF. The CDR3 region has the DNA TGTGCCAGCCGCCGACAGGCTCTAAGGGGGGAGACCCAGTACTTC.

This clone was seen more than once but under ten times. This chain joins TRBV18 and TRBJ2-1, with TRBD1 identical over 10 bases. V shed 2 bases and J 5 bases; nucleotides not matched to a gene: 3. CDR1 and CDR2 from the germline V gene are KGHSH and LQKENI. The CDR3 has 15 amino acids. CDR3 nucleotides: TGTGCCAGCTCACCAGGGACAGGGGCCCACAATGAGCAGTTCTTC. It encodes CASSPGTGAHNEQFF.

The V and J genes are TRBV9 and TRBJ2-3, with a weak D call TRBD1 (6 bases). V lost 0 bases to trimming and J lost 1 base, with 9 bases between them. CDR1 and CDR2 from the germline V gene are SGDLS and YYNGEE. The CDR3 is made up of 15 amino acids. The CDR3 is CASSVEQGGTDTQYF. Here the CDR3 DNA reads TGTGCCAGCAGCGTAGAACAGGGTGGCACAGATACGCAGTATTTT.

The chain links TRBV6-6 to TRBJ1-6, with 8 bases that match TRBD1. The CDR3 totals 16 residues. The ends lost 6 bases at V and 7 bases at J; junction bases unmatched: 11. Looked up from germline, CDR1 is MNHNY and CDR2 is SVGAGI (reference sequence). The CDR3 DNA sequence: TGTGCCAGCAGAACGGGACAGGAGGTGCGGAATTCACCCCTCCACTTT. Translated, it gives CASRTGQEVRNSPLHF.

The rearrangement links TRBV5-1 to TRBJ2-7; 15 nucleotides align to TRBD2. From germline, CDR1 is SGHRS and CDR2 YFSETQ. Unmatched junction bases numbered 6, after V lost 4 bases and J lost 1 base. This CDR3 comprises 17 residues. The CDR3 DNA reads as TGCGCCAGCAGCACTGGACTAGCGGGAGGGTATTCCTACGAGCAGTACTTC. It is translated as CASSTGLAGGYSYEQYF.

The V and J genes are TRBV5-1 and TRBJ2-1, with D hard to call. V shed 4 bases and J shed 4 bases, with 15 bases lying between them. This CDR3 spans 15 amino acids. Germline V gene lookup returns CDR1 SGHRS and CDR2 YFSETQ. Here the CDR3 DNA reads TGCGCCAGCAGCGCCGAGTGGAGAAGTTACAATGAGCAGTTCTTC. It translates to CASSAEWRSYNEQFF.